One sample yielded the 9 T cell receptor beta chains listed below, sequenced in a study of tissue T cells after allogeneic stem cell transplantation. Using immunoSEQ multiplex PCR, the repertoire was profiled, and TCRdb retains in-frame clones only, with some absent. The sample shows approximately 5,800 clones, 76% of them seen only once. The source material was blood, sampled before transplantation. The receptor source for this set is a man aged 35 to 69 who later had graft-versus-host disease after an allogeneic stem cell transplant.

The chain is built from TRBV5-1 and TRBJ1-1, with D possibly TRBD1 on 5 matching bases. This CDR3 has 19 residues. With 7 bases removed from V and 0 bases from J, the gap between germline ends came to 28 bases. Germline V gene lookup returns CDR1 SGHRS and CDR2 YFSETQ. The CDR3 bases are TGCGCCAGCGGGAGTTCAGCGACCGTAGGGACCGCCTTGAACACTGAAGCTTTCTTT. Translating it yields CASGSSATVGTALNTEAFF.

In this sample, this clone is large. The chain recombines TRBV27 with TRBJ2-1; unclear D gene. V lost 5 bases and J lost 2, with 13 bases in between. The CDR3 consists of 15 residues. CDR1 is MNHEY and CDR2 is SMNVEV in the germline V gene (reference sequence). CDR3 in amino acids: CASSLIPRAYNEQFF. The CDR3 coding sequence is TGTGCCAGCAGTCTCATACCAAGGGCCTACAATGAGCAGTTCTTC.

This CDR3 is CSVERAGYTF. The CDR3 nucleotides read TGCAGCGTTGAGAGGGCCGGCTACACCTTC. The chain employs TRBV29-1 and TRBJ1-2, with D unresolved. V gave up 3 bases and J gave up 8 bases, with 7 bases separating them. Germline-derived CDR1 and CDR2 are SQVTM and ANQGSEA. This CDR3 has 10 residues. Full variable domain (remainder filled in from reference TRBV29-1 and TRBJ1-2): SAVISQKPSRDICQRGTSLTIQCQVDSQVTMMFWYRQQPGQSLTLIATANQGSEATYESGFVIDKFPISRPNLTFSTLTVSNMSPEDSSIYLCSVERAGYTFGSGTRLTVV.

The V and J genes are TRBV10-1 and TRBJ2-1; D unclear. Trimming shortened V by 6 bases and J by 0 bases, and 15 bases separated the two germline ends. The germline V gene encodes CDR1 WNHNN and CDR2 SYGVQD (reference sequence). The CDR3 has 16 residues. The CDR3 loop is CASSQDGVGSYNEQFF. As DNA, the CDR3 is TGCGCCAGCAGCCAGGACGGAGTGGGCTCCTACAATGAGCAGTTCTTC.

The V call is TRBV6-5, the J call TRBJ2-7; 8 bases map to TRBD1. The V and J ends lost 6 bases and 7 bases, in that order; junction bases with no gene match: 11. CDR3 length: 14 residues. The germline CDR1 and CDR2 sequences are MNHEY and SVGAGI. The CDR3 here is CASSLPGQGKEQYF. In nucleotides, the CDR3 is TGTGCCAGCAGCCTTCCTGGACAGGGAAAAGAGCAGTACTTC.

V gene TRBV7-9 combines with J gene TRBJ2-7, with 11 bases aligning to TRBD1. V was clipped by 0 bases and J by 7 bases; unmatched bases: 5. The germline V gene encodes CDR1 SEHNR and CDR2 FQNEAQ (reference sequence). The CDR3 sequence is 15 residues long. The CDR3 DNA sequence: TGTGCCAGCAGCTTAGCAGGACAGGGGGCGCGTGAGCAGTACTTC. This codes for CASSLAGQGAREQYF.

The chain recombines TRBV11-2 with TRBJ2-1; 9 nucleotides line up with TRBD2. The CDR3 has 17 amino acids. CDR1 and CDR2 (germline): SGHAT, FQNNGV. The V gene end was trimmed by 1 base and the J gene end by 8 bases; junction bases not matched to a gene: 12. The CDR3 is CASSLVFRREGGHEQFF. The DNA for the CDR3 is TGTGCCAGCAGCTTAGTCTTTAGGCGGGAGGGAGGCCATGAGCAGTTCTTC.

This chain links TRBV30 with TRBJ1-5; 8 bases are a match to TRBD1. Germline CDR1 is GTSNPN and CDR2 is SVGIG (reference sequence). The length of the CDR3 is 15 residues. Germline trimming cut 0 bases from V and 4 bases from J; bases unmatched to any gene: 5. CDR3 sequence (DNA): TGTGCCTGGAGTGTAGAGCAGGGGGCTAATCAGCCCCAGCATTTT. Its protein is CAWSVEQGANQPQHF. The full variable domain, completed using reference TRBV30 and TRBJ1-5, is SQTIHQWPATLVQPVGSPLSLECTVEGTSNPNLYWYRQAAGRGLQLLFYSVGIGQISSEVPQNLSASRPQDRQFILSSKKLLLSDSGFYLCAWSVEQGANQPQHFGDGTRLSIL.

The chain employs TRBV30 and TRBJ2-3; 8 bases line up with TRBD2. V was clipped by 5 bases and J by 0 bases; unmatched bases: 4. This CDR3 has 14 residues. Germline loops: CDR1 GTSNPN, CDR2 SVGIG (reference sequence). The CDR3 here is CAWAGGLSTDTQYF. The CDR3 DNA is TGTGCCTGGGCGGGGGGACTTAGCACAGATACGCAGTATTTT.